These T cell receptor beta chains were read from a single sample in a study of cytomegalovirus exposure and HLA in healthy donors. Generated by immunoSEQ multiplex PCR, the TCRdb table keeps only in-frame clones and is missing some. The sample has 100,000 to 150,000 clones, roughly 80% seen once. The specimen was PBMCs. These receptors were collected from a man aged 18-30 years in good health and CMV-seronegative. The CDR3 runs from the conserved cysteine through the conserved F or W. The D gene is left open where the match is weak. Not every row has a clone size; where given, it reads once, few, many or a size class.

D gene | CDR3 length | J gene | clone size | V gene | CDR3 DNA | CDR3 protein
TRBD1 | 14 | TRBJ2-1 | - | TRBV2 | TGTGCCAGCAGCCCCGGGACAGGGTTGAATGAGCAGTTCTTC | CASSPGTGLNEQFF
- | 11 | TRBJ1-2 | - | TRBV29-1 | TGCAGCGTTGAATCGAACTATGGCTACACCTTC | CSVESNYGYTF
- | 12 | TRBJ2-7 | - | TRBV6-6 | TGTGCCAGCAGTAACAGGCTCCACGAGCAGTACTTC | CASSNRLHEQYF
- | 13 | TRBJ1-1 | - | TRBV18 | TGTGCCAGCACGGACACTGGGGTCACTGAAGCTTTCTTT | CASTDTGVTEAFF
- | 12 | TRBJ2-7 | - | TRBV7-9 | TGTGCCAGCAGCCTCTACAGAGACGAGCAGTACTTC | CASSLYRDEQYF
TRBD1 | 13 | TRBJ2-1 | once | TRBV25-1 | TGTGCCAGCCGACGGACAGGGGGCAATGAGCAGTTCTTC | CASRRTGGNEQFF
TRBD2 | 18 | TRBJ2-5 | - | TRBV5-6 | TGTGCCAGCAGCTTGGACATCTTCAGCGGGGACTCGCAAGAGACCCAGTACTTC | CASSLDIFSGDSQETQYF
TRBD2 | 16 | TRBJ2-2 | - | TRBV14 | TGTGCCAGCAGCCAAGCGGGGGGGCTAAACACCGGGGAGCTGTTTTTT | CASSQAGGLNTGELFF
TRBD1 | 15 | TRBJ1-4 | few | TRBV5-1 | TGCGCCAGCAGCCTGGACAGGGTAAAAGGTGAAAAACTGTTTTTT | CASSLDRVKGEKLFF
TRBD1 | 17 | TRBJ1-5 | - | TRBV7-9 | TGTGCCAGCAGCTTGGGGACAGGGGACTATAGCAATCAGCCCCAGCATTTT | CASSLGTGDYSNQPQHF
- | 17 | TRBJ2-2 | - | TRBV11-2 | TGTGCCAGCAGCCCACCACGGACTCGCGGGAACACCGGGGAGCTGTTTTTT | CASSPPRTRGNTGELFF
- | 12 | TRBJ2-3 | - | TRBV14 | TGTGCCAGCAGCCGAACAGCTGATACGCAGTATTTT | CASSRTADTQYF
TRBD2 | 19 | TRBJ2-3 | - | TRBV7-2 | TGTGCCAGCAGCCCTTTTGCTAGGCGGGGGGTCTTTCGCACAGATACGCAGTATTTT | CASSPFARRGVFRTDTQYF
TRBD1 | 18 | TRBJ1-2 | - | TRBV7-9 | TGTGCCAGCAGCTTAGCCCTGCTCCTGATGGACAGGGTGGATGGCTACACCTTC | CASSLALLLMDRVDGYTF
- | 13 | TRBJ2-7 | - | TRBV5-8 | TGTGCCAGCAGCGACGGACAGAATTACGAGCAGTACTTC | CASSDGQNYEQYF
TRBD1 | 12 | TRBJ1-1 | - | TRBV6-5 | TGTGCCAGCGGTCGACGACAGGGTGAAGCTTTCTTT | CASGRRQGEAFF
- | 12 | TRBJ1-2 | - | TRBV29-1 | TGCAGCGTTGGAACAGGAACCTATGGCTACACCTTC | CSVGTGTYGYTF
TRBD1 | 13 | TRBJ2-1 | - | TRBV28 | TGTGCCACCGTGACAGGGGGGTTCTATGAGCAGTTCTTC | CATVTGGFYEQFF
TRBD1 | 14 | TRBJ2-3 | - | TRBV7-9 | TGTGCCACCCAGCACGGGACAGGGTCAGATACGCAGTATTTT | CATQHGTGSDTQYF
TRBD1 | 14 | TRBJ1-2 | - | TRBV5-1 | TGCGCCAGCAGCATGGGACAGGGGGCGTTAGGCTACACCTTC | CASSMGQGALGYTF
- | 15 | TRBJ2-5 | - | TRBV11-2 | TGTGCCAGCAGCTTAAAGGAGTCGCTTAAAGTGACCCAGTACTTC | CASSLKESLKVTQYF
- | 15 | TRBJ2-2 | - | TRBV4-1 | TGCGCCAGCAGCCAAGAGACTTTCACGGCCGGGGAGCTGTTTTTT | CASSQETFTAGELFF
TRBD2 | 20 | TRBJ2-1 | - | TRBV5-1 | TGCGCCAGCAGCTTGCTGGCTAGCGGGGGGCCACTCCGCTCCTACAATGAGCAGTTCTTC | CASSLLASGGPLRSYNEQFF
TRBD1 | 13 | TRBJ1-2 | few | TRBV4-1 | TGCGCCAGCAGCCAAGTACAGGGGGATGGCTACACCTTC | CASSQVQGDGYTF
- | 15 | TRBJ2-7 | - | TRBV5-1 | TGCGCCAGCAGCTTTGGGGACACCGCCTCTACCGAGCAGTACTTC | CASSFGDTASTEQYF
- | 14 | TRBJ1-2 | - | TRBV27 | TGTGCCAGCAGTCCTTCGACAGCTTCCTATGGCTACACCTTC | CASSPSTASYGYTF
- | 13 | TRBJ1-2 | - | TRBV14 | TGTGCCAGCACCTTTAACCCTCCCGGTGGCTACACCTTC | CASTFNPPGGYTF
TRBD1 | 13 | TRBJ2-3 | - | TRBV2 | TGTGCCAAATCGACAGGGTTAACAGATACGCAGTATTTT | CAKSTGLTDTQYF
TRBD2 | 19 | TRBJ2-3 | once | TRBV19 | TGTGCCAGTAGTAGGAGGGGGCTAGCGGGATCCTCTAGCACAGATACGCAGTATTTT | CASSRRGLAGSSSTDTQYF
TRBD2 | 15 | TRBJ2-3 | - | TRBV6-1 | TGTGCCAGCAGGGACCTAGCGGGGGGACAGGATACGCAGTATTTT | CASRDLAGGQDTQYF
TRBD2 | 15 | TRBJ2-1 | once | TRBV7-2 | TGTGCCAGCAGCTTAGCCGGGGGGAAATACAATGAGCAGTTCTTC | CASSLAGGKYNEQFF
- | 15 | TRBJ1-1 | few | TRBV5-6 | TGTGCCAGCAGCTTGGTTCGAGATTTGGACACTGAAGCTTTCTTT | CASSLVRDLDTEAFF
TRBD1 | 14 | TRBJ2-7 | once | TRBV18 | TGTGCCAGCTCACTTCGACAGGGGGTTGACGAGCAGTACTTC | CASSLRQGVDEQYF